Included here is one T cell receptor (beta chain) sequence, with context. Germline CDR1 is SGHDN and CDR2 is FVKESK. V dropped 4 bases and J dropped 8 bases, with 8 bases sitting between them. The CDR3 contains 11 residues. This specimen belongs to a study of blood T cell repertoires in COVID-19. The data were produced by immunoSEQ multiplex PCR, yet TCRdb's version contains in-frame clones alone and is incomplete. The data hold approximately 180,000 clones, with roughly 87% observed a single time. Sequencing used peripheral blood. The TCR comes from a woman aged 45-60 years with acute or convalescent COVID-19. V gene TRBV14 combines with J gene TRBJ1-2; D is possibly TRBD1 (6 bases). The CDR3 DNA sequence: TGTGCCAGCAGCCCAGGGGCGGGCTACACCTTC. Amino acids: CASSPGAGYTF.